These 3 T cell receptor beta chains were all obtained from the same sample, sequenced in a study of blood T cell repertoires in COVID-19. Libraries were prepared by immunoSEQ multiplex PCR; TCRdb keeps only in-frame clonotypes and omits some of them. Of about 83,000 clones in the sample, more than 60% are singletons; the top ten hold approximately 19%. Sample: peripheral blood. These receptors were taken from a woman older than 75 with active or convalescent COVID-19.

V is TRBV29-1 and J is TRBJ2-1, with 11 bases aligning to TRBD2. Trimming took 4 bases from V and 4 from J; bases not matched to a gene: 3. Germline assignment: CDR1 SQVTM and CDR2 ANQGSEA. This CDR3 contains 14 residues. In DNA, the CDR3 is TGCAGCGTTGTAGCTAGCGGGGGGTACAATGAGCAGTTCTTC. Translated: CSVVASGGYNEQFF.

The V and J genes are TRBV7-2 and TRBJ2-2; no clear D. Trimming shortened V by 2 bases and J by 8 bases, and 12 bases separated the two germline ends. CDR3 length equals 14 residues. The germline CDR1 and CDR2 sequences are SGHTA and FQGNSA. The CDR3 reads CASSLSVSTGELFF. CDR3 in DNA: TGTGCCAGCAGCTTATCGGTGTCCACGGGGGAGCTGTTTTTT.

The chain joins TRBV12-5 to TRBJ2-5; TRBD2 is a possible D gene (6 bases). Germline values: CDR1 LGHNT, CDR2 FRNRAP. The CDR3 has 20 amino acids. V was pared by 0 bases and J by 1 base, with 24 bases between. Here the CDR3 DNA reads TGTGCTAGTGGTTTGGTACGTAAGGGTTCGGCTAGCGCCACCCAAGAGACCCAGTACTTC. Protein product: CASGLVRKGSASATQETQYF.